This T cell receptor beta chain was captured in a study of blood T cell repertoires in COVID-19. Looking at the study overall: The United States, Italy and Spain provided the acute and convalescent COVID-19 samples. Sources were T cells, B-cell-depleted T cells, or PBMCs; the material itself was cDNA or gDNA.

Libraries were prepared by immunoSEQ multiplex PCR; TCRdb keeps only in-frame clonotypes and omits some of them. Of roughly 270,000 clones in the sample, around 80% were seen once. In assigning cohorts, the study relied on participant-reported clinical history. J lost 7 bases, V lost 4 bases, and 10 bases had no gene match. Germline V CDR1 and CDR2: SGHTA, FQGTGA. This CDR3 has 14 residues. The chain is built from TRBV7-3 and TRBJ2-7; 7 bases align to TRBD2. The sequence derives from a man between 35 and 55 years old who had been exposed to COVID-19. Sequencing used PBMCs or T cells enriched from blood (not recorded which). This CDR3 reads CASSWGGLFEEQYF. The DNA for the CDR3 is TGTGCCAGCAGCTGGGGAGGGCTTTTTGAAGAGCAGTACTTC.